The T cell receptor beta chain described here comes from a study of T cells in Graves' hyperthyroidism and ophthalmopathy. Per the germline V gene, CDR1 is LNHNV and CDR2 is YYDKDF (reference sequence). The CDR3 extends over 15 amino acids. Trimming took 0 bases from V and 6 from J; bases not matched to a gene: 6. The investigators amplified TCR beta CDR3 regions from RNA transcripts. Researchers ran a first-round RT-PCR on the TCR CDR3 using the HTBI primer set. MiXCR, run by TCRdb on the multiplex PCR reads, gives a single entry per CDR3 protein. The sample records 300,000 to 400,000 distinct CDR3 sequences, roughly 20% being singletons. Uncontrolled infection, other autoimmune disease, pregnancy or lactation led to exclusion. On the basis of clinical symptoms, serum thyroxine and TRAb, thyroid ultrasound and orbital computed tomography, diagnoses were made. The study's findings and limits: Prediction of ophthalmopathy progression came a median roughly 6.7 months pre-onset. Ophthalmopathy was separated from stable hyperthyroidism by a 13 V-J model.

Note on this clonotype: The antigen is unknown.

Sample: blood. V usage is TRBV15 and J usage is TRBJ2-5, with 8 bases fitting TRBD1. This TCR was sampled from a man aged 18 to 29 with Graves' ophthalmopathy. In DNA, the CDR3 is TGTGCCACCAGCAGAGATCTCGGACAGGGACAGACCCAGTACTTC. It translates to CATSRDLGQGQTQYF.